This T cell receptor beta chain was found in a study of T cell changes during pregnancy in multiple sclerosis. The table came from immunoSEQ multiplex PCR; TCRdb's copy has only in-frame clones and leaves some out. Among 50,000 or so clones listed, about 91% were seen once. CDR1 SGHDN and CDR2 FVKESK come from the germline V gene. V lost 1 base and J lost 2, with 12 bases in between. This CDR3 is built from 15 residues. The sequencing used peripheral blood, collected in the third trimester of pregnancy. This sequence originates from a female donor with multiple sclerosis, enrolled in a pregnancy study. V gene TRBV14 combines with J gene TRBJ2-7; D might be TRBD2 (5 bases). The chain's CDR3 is CASSQASDYTYEQYF. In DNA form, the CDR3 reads TGTGCCAGCAGCCAAGCAAGTGACTACACCTACGAGCAGTACTTC.